The TCR beta chain described here comes from a study of Ad26.COV2.S vaccination and SARS-CoV-2 variants. Notes on the study in general: Reported findings describe substantial breadth in spike-specific CD8+ and CD4+ T cell responses following vaccination.

Comments on this clone: Its antigen remains unknown.

Germline assignment: CDR1 LGHDT and CDR2 YNNKEL (reference sequence). The CDR3 is 13 amino acids. Trimming removed 6 bases from V and 6 bases from J, with 14 bases in between. TCRdb's table, derived via immunoSEQ multiplex PCR, lists solely in-frame clones and lacks some. The table has around 100,000 clones, around 81% seen once. The sample in question was peripheral blood, obtained after recovery from COVID-19. V gene TRBV3-1 (or the pseudogene TRBV3-2) combines with J gene TRBJ1-2; D might be TRBD1 (6 bases). The clonotype originates from a human donor who had recovered from COVID-19. CDR3 loop: CASRTGTWDGYTF. The CDR3, as DNA: TGTGCCAGCAGGACAGGAACCTGGGATGGCTACACCTTC.